Each of the 6 T cell receptor beta chains below was sequenced from the same sample in a study of CD8+CD57+ T cells in acquired aplastic anemia. Profiling of TCR beta VDJ combinations and CDR3 sequences used genomic DNA as template. TCRdb reprocessed the reads via MiXCR and lists one record per CDR3 protein. The profile shows about 210,000 distinct CDR3 sequences, approximately 57% of them singletons. The material sequenced was sorted CD4+, CD8+, or CD8+CD57+ T cells (not recorded which) from PBMCs. These receptors originate from a human donor in good health.

The rearrangement uses TRBV19 and TRBJ2-7; TRBD1 matches at 7 bases. V lost 9 bases, J lost 4 bases, and 6 bases stayed unmatched. The CDR3 covers 12 residues. The germline CDR1 and CDR2 sequences are LNHDA and SQIVND (reference sequence). As DNA, the CDR3 is TGTGCCAGCCGGGGACAGAAATACGAGCAGTACTTC. It translates to CASRGQKYEQYF. The full variable domain, with the rest looked up from reference TRBV19 and TRBJ2-7, is DGGITQSPKYLFRKEGQNVTLSCEQNLNHDAMYWYRQDPGQGLRLIYYSQIVNDFQKGDIAEGYSVSREKKESFPLTVTSAQKNPTAFYLCASRGQKYEQYFGPGTRLTVT.

The chain combines TRBV9 with TRBJ2-2; 10 bases are shared with TRBD2. CDR3 length equals 16 residues. The V and J ends lost 4 bases and 2 bases, in that order; junction bases with no gene match: 5. The germline V gene has CDR1 SGDLS and CDR2 YYNGEE. CDR3 coding DNA: TGTGCCAGCAGCCCTAGGACTAGCGGAAACACCGGGGAGCTGTTTTTT. Residues: CASSPRTSGNTGELFF.

V and J are TRBV12-3 or TRBV12-4 and TRBJ2-1, with 10 bases identical to TRBD2. CDR3 length equals 17 residues. V was pared by 5 bases and J by 4 bases, with 11 bases of the junction left unmatched. CDR3 DNA: TGTGCCAGCAGTGAAGCGGGGGGGCGCAGCTGGTACAATGAGCAGTTCTTC. Protein product: CASSEAGGRSWYNEQFF.

This sequence joins TRBV19 and TRBJ1-5; D is uncertain. Looked up from germline, CDR1 is LNHDA and CDR2 is SQIVND (reference sequence). The V end lost 6 bases, the J end lost 4 bases, and 10 bases lay between the germline ends. The CDR3 covers 13 residues. CDR3 residues: CASSTSRNQPQHF. In DNA form, the CDR3 reads TGTGCCAGTAGCACCTCGCGGAATCAGCCCCAGCATTTT.

The J gene is TRBJ2-7, the V gene TRBV25-1; the D gene is possibly TRBD2 (5 bases). The CDR3 sequence is 16 residues long. Trimming took off 3 bases at V and 6 bases at J, with 21 bases between the two ends. CDR1 and CDR2 from the germline V gene are MGHDK and SYGVNS. The CDR3 spells CASSDSMSGPECEQYF. The CDR3 nucleotides are TGTGCCAGCAGTGACTCGATGAGCGGTCCAGAGTGCGAGCAGTACTTC.

This clonotype appeared a single time. The rearrangement joins TRBV9 to TRBJ2-2; D gene ambiguous. This CDR3 contains 13 residues. V was trimmed by 3 bases and J by 7 bases, leaving 10 bases between them. From germline, CDR1 is SGDLS and CDR2 YYNGEE. The DNA of the CDR3 is TGTGCCAGCAGCGCCCCGTTAGTCGGGGAGCTGTTTTTT. The encoded protein is CASSAPLVGELFF.